The 27 T cell receptor beta chains below all came from one sample that was sequenced in a study of OX40 agonist ivuxolimab in advanced cancers. Data came from immunoSEQ multiplex PCR; TCRdb stores just in-frame clones and leaves some out. The data hold under 95,000 clones, with roughly 92% observed a single time. Sequences were derived from CD4+ or CD8+ T cells sorted from blood, sampled in a trial of the OX40 agonist ivuxolimab. Every receptor here comes from an adult with an advanced solid tumor such as melanoma, head and neck, liver or kidney cancer.

V usage is TRBV19 and J usage is TRBJ2-2, with TRBD2 as a possible D gene (6 bases). With 3 bases removed from V and 6 bases from J, the gap between germline ends came to 11 bases. The V gene's germline CDR1 is LNHDA and CDR2 SQIVND (reference sequence). The CDR3 has 14 residues. The CDR3 protein is CASSIREAPGELFF. The CDR3 bases are TGTGCCAGTAGTATCAGGGAGGCCCCCGGGGAGCTGTTTTTT.

V gene TRBV5-4 combines with J gene TRBJ2-7; D remains unclear. CDR3 length: 15 residues. Looked up from germline, CDR1 is SGHNT and CDR2 is YYREEE (reference sequence). The V gene lost 4 bases and the J gene lost 0 bases, with 14 bases spanning the gap. The CDR3: CASSLSGYSSYEQYF. The CDR3 nucleotides read TGTGCCAGCAGCCTGTCGGGTTACTCCTCCTACGAGCAGTACTTC.

The chain combines TRBV4-2 with TRBJ2-2; 8 nucleotides agree with TRBD2. The junction had 4 bases not matched to a gene; V was cut back by 4 bases and J by 3 bases. CDR3 length: 15 amino acids. The germline V gene has CDR1 LGHNA and CDR2 YNFKEQ. The CDR3 loop reads CASSPSGGYTGELFF. In DNA form, the CDR3 reads TGTGCCAGCAGCCCGAGCGGGGGTTACACCGGGGAGCTGTTTTTT.

This CDR3 reads CASSYGAANTEAFF. The CDR3 nucleotides read TGTGCCAGCAGTTACGGAGCAGCCAACACTGAAGCTTTCTTT. The chain links TRBV6-5 to TRBJ1-1, with D unresolved. The CDR3 consists of 14 residues. Germline loops: CDR1 MNHEY, CDR2 SVGAGI. The V and J ends lost 2 bases and 2 bases respectively, with 9 bases between them.

Only one count was recorded for this clone. The gene calls are TRBV5-4 and TRBJ2-1, with 12 positions matching TRBD2. This CDR3 is 15 amino acids long. Germline CDR1 is SGHNT and CDR2 is YYREEE (reference sequence). The ends lost 0 bases at V and 8 bases at J; junction bases unmatched: 3. CDR3 nucleotides: TGTGCCAGCAGCTTGGGACTAGCGGGAGACCATGAGCAGTTCTTC. Translating gives CASSLGLAGDHEQFF.

The CDR3: CSAGQGDTQYF. The CDR3 DNA sequence: TGCAGTGCTGGCCAAGGAGATACGCAGTATTTT. The genes are TRBV20-1 and TRBJ2-3; D is uncertain. With 5 bases removed from V and 5 bases from J, the gap between germline ends came to 8 bases. The CDR3 totals 11 residues. The germline V gene has CDR1 DFQATT and CDR2 SNEGSKA (reference sequence).

This rearrangement joins TRBV9 to TRBJ2-1; D perhaps matches TRBD1 (6 bases). The germline V and J ends were trimmed by 4 bases and 3 bases, with 8 bases remaining between them. This CDR3 is built from 13 residues. Germline CDR1 reads SGDLS; CDR2 reads YYNGEE. The CDR3 sequence: CASSPDSYNEQFF. CDR3 bases: TGTGCCAGCAGCCCGGACAGCTACAATGAGCAGTTCTTC. Together with reference TRBV9 and TRBJ2-1, the CDR3 gives the full variable domain: DSGVTQTPKHLITATGQRVTLRCSPRSGDLSVYWYQQSLDQGLQFLIQYYNGEERAKGNILERFSAQQFPDLHSELNLSSLELGDSALYFCASSPDSYNEQFFGPGTRLTVL.

The V and J genes are TRBV12-5 and TRBJ1-2; 8 nucleotides match TRBD1. Germline trimming cut 1 base from V and 10 bases from J; bases unmatched to any gene: 2. This CDR3 has 12 residues. The germline CDR1 and CDR2 sequences are LGHNT and FRNRAP. The CDR3: CASGLGTGTYTF. CDR3 DNA sequence: TGTGCTAGTGGTTTGGGGACAGGGACCTACACCTTC.

The genes are TRBV7-7 and TRBJ2-5, with a weak D call TRBD1 (6 bases). Trimming cost V 1 base and J 1 base, with 7 bases left between them. Germline assignment: CDR1 SSHAT and CDR2 FNYEAQ (reference sequence). This CDR3 spans 14 amino acids. The CDR3 region has the DNA TGTGCCAGCAGCTTAGAAGGGGGCCAAGAGACCCAGTACTTC. Translating gives CASSLEGGQETQYF.

This chain uses TRBV27 with TRBJ2-5; tentatively, D is TRBD1 (6 bases). The CDR3 is made up of 15 amino acids. Trimming cost V 3 bases and J 5 bases, with 16 bases left between them. Germline assignment: CDR1 MNHEY and CDR2 SMNVEV (reference sequence). CDR3 amino acids: CASSLSPGVGETQYF. DNA of the CDR3: TGTGCCAGCAGTTTGTCCCCAGGGGTGGGGGAGACCCAGTACTTC.

This rearrangement joins TRBV6-1 to TRBJ2-1, with TRBD1 identical over 9 bases. CDR1 is MNHNS, CDR2 SASEGT, per germline. V lost 4 bases and J lost 0; bases outside the gene matches: 7. The CDR3 runs to 17 residues. This CDR3 reads CASSARTGEYSYNEQFF. CDR3 in DNA: TGTGCCAGCAGTGCCCGGACAGGGGAGTACTCCTACAATGAGCAGTTCTTC.

The V call is TRBV7-9, the J call TRBJ2-7, with D uncertain. The CDR3 sequence is 15 residues long. V lost 5 bases, J lost 0 bases, and 14 bases lay in between. Germline V gene lookup returns CDR1 SEHNR and CDR2 FQNEAQ (reference sequence). The DNA of the CDR3 is TGTGCCAGCAGCGCGGCTATCGAAACCTCCTACGAGCAGTACTTC. Its translation is CASSAAIETSYEQYF.

The chain links TRBV2 to TRBJ1-2; the D gene is possibly TRBD1 (5 bases). V lost 7 bases, J lost 0 bases, and 18 bases lay in between. Germline V gene lookup returns CDR1 SNHLY and CDR2 FYNNEI. The length of the CDR3 is 16 residues. CDR3 region: CASTLSSGDSNYGYTF. The DNA of the CDR3 is TGTGCCAGCACGTTGTCATCGGGGGACTCTAACTATGGCTACACCTTC.

J is TRBJ2-3 and V is TRBV27; weak D call: TRBD2 (5 bases). CDR1 and CDR2 from the germline V gene are MNHEY and SMNVEV (reference sequence). Trimming shortened V by 3 bases and J by 4 bases, and 14 bases separated the two germline ends. The CDR3 has 15 amino acids. The CDR3 loop reads CASSFLNQEADTQYF. CDR3 DNA sequence: TGTGCCAGCAGTTTTTTAAACCAGGAGGCAGATACGCAGTATTTT.

The chain combines TRBV6-1 with TRBJ2-2, with D possibly being TRBD1 (5 bases). The V end lost 7 bases, the J end lost 5 bases, and 14 bases lay between the germline ends. The CDR3 is made up of 14 amino acids. Germline-derived CDR1 and CDR2 are MNHNS and SASEGT. CDR3 protein: CASTPDSGTGELFF. The CDR3 DNA reads TGTGCCAGCACCCCAGACAGTGGAACCGGGGAGCTGTTTTTT.

J is TRBJ2-7 and V is TRBV5-6; 9 positions match TRBD1. With V trimmed by 2 bases and J by 4 bases, 4 bases remained unmatched. This CDR3 has 14 amino acids. Germline-derived CDR1 and CDR2 are SGHDT and YYEEEE. The CDR3 sequence is CASSFGQGRYEQYF. In nucleotides, the CDR3 is TGTGCCAGCAGCTTCGGACAGGGGAGATACGAGCAGTACTTC.

CDR3 sequence reads: CASSPVGGPLPNTGELFF. The CDR3 DNA is TGTGCCAGCAGCCCCGTCGGGGGGCCCTTACCGAACACCGGGGAGCTGTTTTTT. The genes are TRBV9 and TRBJ2-2, with D perhaps matching TRBD2 (7 bases). The CDR3 covers 18 residues. The V gene's germline CDR1 is SGDLS and CDR2 YYNGEE. V shed 4 bases and J shed 0 bases, with 19 bases lying between them.

The J gene is TRBJ2-5, the V gene TRBV5-1, with a weak D call TRBD1 (5 bases). Trimming removed 2 bases from V and 2 bases from J, with 10 bases in between. CDR3 length: 14 amino acids. The germline CDR1 and CDR2 sequences are SGHRS and YFSETQ. CDR3: CASSLRGQQETQYF. CDR3 DNA: TGCGCCAGCAGCTTAAGGGGCCAACAAGAGACCCAGTACTTC. The full variable domain, with the rest looked up from reference TRBV5-1 and TRBJ2-5, is KAGVTQTPRYLIKTRGQQVTLSCSPISGHRSVSWYQQTPGQGLQFLFEYFSETQRNKGNFPGRFSGRQFSNSRSEMNVSTLELGDSALYLCASSLRGQQETQYFGPGTRLLVL.

V and J are TRBV2 and TRBJ2-3; D could derive from TRBD1 or TRBD2 (5 bases each). Per germline, CDR1 SNHLY and CDR2 FYNNEI. V lost 7 bases and J lost 5, with 13 bases in between. The CDR3 length is 13 residues. The CDR3 bases are TGTGCCAGCACTCGAAGGGGAGAAGATACGCAGTATTTT. This codes for CASTRRGEDTQYF. Full variable domain (missing parts from reference TRBV2 and TRBJ2-3): EPEVTQTPSHQVTQMGQEVILRCVPISNHLYFYWYRQILGQKVEFLVSFYNNEISEKSEIFDDQFSVERPDGSNFTLKIRSTKLEDSAMYFCASTRRGEDTQYFGPGTRLTVL.

V and J are TRBV27 and TRBJ2-1; 14 nucleotides line up with TRBD2. CDR1 MNHEY and CDR2 SMNVEV come from the germline V gene (reference sequence). V gave up 8 bases and J gave up 4 bases; unmatched junction bases: 7. This CDR3 spans 16 amino acids. CDR3 in DNA: TGTGCCAGCGGATCGACTAGCGGGAGGGCTTACAATGAGCAGTTCTTC. Amino acids: CASGSTSGRAYNEQFF.

The J gene is TRBJ2-1, the V gene TRBV29-1, with 8 bases aligning to TRBD1. The CDR3 spans 14 residues. The germline gives CDR1 SQVTM, CDR2 ANQGSEA. Losses at the gene ends were 7 bases for V and 8 bases for J; bases not matched to a gene: 13. The CDR3 DNA reads TGCAGCGGGTACTTCCGGGACAGGTCCTATGAGCAGTTCTTC. This codes for CSGYFRDRSYEQFF.

CDR3 DNA sequence: TGTGCCAGCAGTTTACGGGTCCCGGGAAACACCATATATTTT. This codes for CASSLRVPGNTIYF. The rearrangement uses TRBV27 and TRBJ1-3; D is unclear. Germline V lookup: CDR1 MNHEY, CDR2 SMNVEV (reference sequence). This CDR3 contains 14 residues. V dropped 2 bases and J dropped 4 bases, with 9 bases sitting between them.

This chain connects TRBV5-1 to TRBJ2-5; D not certain. Between the trimmed V and J ends, which lost 5 bases and 2 bases, there was a span of 10 bases. CDR1 and CDR2 from the germline V gene are SGHRS and YFSETQ. There are 13 residues in the CDR3. The CDR3 loop reads CASSNSLQETQYF. The DNA of the CDR3 is TGCGCCAGCAGTAACAGTTTACAAGAGACCCAGTACTTC.

V and J are TRBV14 and TRBJ1-4; D is undetermined. Trimming removed 0 bases at V and 0 bases at J, with 5 bases between. The CDR3 consists of 15 residues. From germline, CDR1 is SGHDN and CDR2 FVKESK. The CDR3 loop reads CASSQDLATNEKLFF. The CDR3 coding sequence is TGTGCCAGCAGCCAAGATTTAGCAACTAATGAAAAACTGTTTTTT.

This sequence joins TRBV13 and TRBJ1-2, with 9 bases matching TRBD1. Germline V gene sequence: CDR1 PRHDT, CDR2 FYEKMQ (reference sequence). Trimming cost V 0 bases and J 3 bases; bases outside gene matches: 5. CDR3 length: 16 residues. For the CDR3, the DNA is TGTGCCAGCAGCTTAGGCAGGACAGGGGAGGACTATGGCTACACCTTC. It specifies CASSLGRTGEDYGYTF.

This clone was seen only once. V gene TRBV27 combines with J gene TRBJ2-7; 8 nucleotides match TRBD1. The CDR3 is made up of 15 amino acids. Germline V gene sequence: CDR1 MNHEY, CDR2 SMNVEV (reference sequence). J was trimmed by 0 bases and V by 4 bases; bases with no gene match: 5. CDR3 sequence (DNA): TGTGCCAGCAGTTACCGAGGGACAGGCTCCTACGAGCAGTACTTC. This encodes CASSYRGTGSYEQYF.

The chain has TRBV7-9 and TRBJ2-4; tentatively, D is TRBD1 or TRBD2 (5 bases each). Germline CDR1 reads SEHNR; CDR2 reads FQNEAQ (reference sequence). Trimming cost V 5 bases and J 0 bases, with 11 bases left between them. CDR3 length: 15 amino acids. CDR3 loop: CASSQGPLAKNIQYF. In DNA, the CDR3 is TGTGCCAGCAGCCAGGGACCGTTAGCCAAAAACATTCAGTACTTC.